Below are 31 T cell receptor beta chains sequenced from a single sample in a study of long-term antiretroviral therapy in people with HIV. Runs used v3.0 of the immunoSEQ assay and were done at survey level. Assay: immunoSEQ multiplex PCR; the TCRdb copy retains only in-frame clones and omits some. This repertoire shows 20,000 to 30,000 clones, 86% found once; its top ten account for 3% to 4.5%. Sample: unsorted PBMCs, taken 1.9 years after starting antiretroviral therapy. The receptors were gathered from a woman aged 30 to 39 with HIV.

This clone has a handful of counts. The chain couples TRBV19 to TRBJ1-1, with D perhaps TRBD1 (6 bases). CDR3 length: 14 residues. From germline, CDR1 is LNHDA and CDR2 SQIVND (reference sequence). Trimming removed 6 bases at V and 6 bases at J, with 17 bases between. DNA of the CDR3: TGTGCCAGTAGCTCTGCCGGGGGGCATCCTGAAGCTTTCTTT. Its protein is CASSSAGGHPEAFF.

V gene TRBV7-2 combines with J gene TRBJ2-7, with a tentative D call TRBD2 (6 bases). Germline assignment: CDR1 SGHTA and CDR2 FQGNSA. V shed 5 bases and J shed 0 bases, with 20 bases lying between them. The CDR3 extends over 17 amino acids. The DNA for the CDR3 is TGTGCCAGCAGCCCAGGAGGGTTCGGGGGAAGCTCCTACGAGCAGTACTTC. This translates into CASSPGGFGGSSYEQYF.

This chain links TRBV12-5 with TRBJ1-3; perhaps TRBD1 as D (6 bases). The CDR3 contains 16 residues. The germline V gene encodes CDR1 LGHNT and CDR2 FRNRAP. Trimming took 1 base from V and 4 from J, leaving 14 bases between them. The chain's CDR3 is CASGLAIGQSGNTIYF. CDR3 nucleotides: TGTGCTAGTGGTTTGGCTATAGGACAGTCCGGAAACACCATATATTTT. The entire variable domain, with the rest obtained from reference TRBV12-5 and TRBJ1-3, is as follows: DARVTQTPRHKVTEMGQEVTMRCQPILGHNTVFWYRQTMMQGLELLAYFRNRAPLDDSGMPKDRFSAEMPDATLATLKIQPSEPRDSAVYFCASGLAIGQSGNTIYFGEGSWLTVV.

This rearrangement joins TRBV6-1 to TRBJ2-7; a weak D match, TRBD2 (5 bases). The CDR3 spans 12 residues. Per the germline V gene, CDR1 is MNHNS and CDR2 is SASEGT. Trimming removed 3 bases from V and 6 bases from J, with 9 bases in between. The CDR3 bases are TGTGCCAGCAGTGAGGTAGGAGGCGAGCAGTACTTC. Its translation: CASSEVGGEQYF.

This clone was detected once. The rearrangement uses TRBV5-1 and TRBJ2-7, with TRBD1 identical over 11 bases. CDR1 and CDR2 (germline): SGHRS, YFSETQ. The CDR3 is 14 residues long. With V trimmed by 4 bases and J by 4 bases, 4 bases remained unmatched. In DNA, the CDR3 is TGCGCCAGCAGCCCGGGGGACAGGGGGTACGAGCAGTACGTC. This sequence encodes CASSPGDRGYEQYV.

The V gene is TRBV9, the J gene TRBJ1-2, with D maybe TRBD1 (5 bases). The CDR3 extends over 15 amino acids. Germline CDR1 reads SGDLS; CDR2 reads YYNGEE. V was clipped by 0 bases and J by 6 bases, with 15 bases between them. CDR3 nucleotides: TGTGCCAGCAGCGTAGCTACGCGTTGGGGCCATGGCTACACCTTC. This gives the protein CASSVATRWGHGYTF.

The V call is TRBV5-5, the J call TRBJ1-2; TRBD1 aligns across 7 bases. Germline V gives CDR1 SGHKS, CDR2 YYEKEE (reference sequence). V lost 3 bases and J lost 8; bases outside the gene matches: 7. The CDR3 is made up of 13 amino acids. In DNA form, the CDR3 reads TGTGCCAGCAGCTCCGGACAGGTGGTCGGCTACACCTTC. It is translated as CASSSGQVVGYTF.

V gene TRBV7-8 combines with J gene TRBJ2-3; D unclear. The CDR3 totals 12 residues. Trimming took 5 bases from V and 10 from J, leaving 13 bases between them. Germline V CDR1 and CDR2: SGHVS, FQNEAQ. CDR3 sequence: CASSPDFGSQYF. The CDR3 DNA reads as TGTGCCAGCAGCCCCGATTTCGGCTCGCAGTATTTT.

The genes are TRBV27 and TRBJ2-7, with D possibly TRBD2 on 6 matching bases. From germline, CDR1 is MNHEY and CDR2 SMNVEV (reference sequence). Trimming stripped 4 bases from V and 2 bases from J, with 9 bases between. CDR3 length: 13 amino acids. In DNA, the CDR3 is TGTGCCAGCAGTTCGAGGACTACCTACGAGCAGTACTTC. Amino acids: CASSSRTTYEQYF.

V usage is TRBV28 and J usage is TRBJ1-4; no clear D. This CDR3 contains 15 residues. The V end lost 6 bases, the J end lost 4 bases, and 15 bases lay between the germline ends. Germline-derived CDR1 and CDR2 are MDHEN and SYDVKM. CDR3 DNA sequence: TGTGCCAGCAGCAACCCAGGTTTGGGTAATGAAAAACTGTTTTTT. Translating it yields CASSNPGLGNEKLFF. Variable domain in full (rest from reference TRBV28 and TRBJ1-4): DVKVTQSSRYLVKRTGEKVFLECVQDMDHENMFWYRQDPGLGLRLIYFSYDVKMKEKGDIPEGYSVSREKKERFSLILESASTNQTSMYLCASSNPGLGNEKLFFGSGTQLSVL.

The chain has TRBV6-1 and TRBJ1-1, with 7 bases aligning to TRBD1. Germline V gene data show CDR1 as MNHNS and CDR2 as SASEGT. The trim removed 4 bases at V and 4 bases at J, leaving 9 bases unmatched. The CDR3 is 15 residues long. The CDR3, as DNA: TGTGCCAGCAGTGTTACCCCAGGGGGAGGCACTGAAGCTTTCTTT. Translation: CASSVTPGGGTEAFF.

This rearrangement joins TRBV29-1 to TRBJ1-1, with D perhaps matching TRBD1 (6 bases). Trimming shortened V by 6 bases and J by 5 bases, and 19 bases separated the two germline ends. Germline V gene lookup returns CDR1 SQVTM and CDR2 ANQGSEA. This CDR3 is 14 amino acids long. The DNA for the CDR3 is TGCAGCGTCCGGGGGCAGGGAGTGGGGACTGAAGCTTTCTTT. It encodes CSVRGQGVGTEAFF. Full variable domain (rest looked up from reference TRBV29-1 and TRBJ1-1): SAVISQKPSRDICQRGTSLTIQCQVDSQVTMMFWYRQQPGQSLTLIATANQGSEATYESGFVIDKFPISRPNLTFSTLTVSNMSPEDSSIYLCSVRGQGVGTEAFFGQGTRLTVV.

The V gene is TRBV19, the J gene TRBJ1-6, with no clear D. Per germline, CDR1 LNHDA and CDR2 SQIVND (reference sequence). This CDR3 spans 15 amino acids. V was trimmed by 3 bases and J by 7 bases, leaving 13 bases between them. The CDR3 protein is CASSISWVKNSPLHF. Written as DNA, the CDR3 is TGTGCCAGTAGTATTTCCTGGGTGAAGAATTCACCCCTCCACTTT.

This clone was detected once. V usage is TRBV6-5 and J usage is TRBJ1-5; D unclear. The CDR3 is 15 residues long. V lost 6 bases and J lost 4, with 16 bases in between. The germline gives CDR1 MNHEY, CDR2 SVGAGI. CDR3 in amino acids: CASRISRGVNQPQHF. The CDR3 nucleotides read TGTGCCAGCAGGATCTCTCGTGGGGTGAATCAGCCCCAGCATTTT.

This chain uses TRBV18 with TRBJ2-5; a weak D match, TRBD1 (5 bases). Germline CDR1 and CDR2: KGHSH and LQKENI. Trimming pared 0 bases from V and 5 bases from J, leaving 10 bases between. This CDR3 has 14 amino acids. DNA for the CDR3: TGTGCCAGCTCACCACCGCCAGGGCGGGAGACCCAGTACTTC. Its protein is CASSPPPGRETQYF.

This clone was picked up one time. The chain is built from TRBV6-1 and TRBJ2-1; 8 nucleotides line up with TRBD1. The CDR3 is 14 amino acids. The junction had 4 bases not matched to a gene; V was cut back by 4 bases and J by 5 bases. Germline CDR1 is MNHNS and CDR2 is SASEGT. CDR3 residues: CASSGTGRDNEQFF. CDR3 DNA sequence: TGTGCCAGCAGTGGGACAGGGAGAGACAATGAGCAGTTCTTC.

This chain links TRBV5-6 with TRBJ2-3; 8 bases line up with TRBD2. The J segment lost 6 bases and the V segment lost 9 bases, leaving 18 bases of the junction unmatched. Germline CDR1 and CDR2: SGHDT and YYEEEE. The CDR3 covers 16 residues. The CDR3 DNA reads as TGTGCCACCAACCTCCGACCAGCGGGGGCCCCGGATACGCAGTATTTT. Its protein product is CATNLRPAGAPDTQYF. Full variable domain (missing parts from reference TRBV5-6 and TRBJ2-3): DAGVTQSPTHLIKTRGQQVTLRCSPKSGHDTVSWYQQALGQGPQFIFQYYEEEERQRGNFPDRFSGHQFPNYSSELNVNALLLGDSALYLCATNLRPAGAPDTQYFGPGTRLTVL.

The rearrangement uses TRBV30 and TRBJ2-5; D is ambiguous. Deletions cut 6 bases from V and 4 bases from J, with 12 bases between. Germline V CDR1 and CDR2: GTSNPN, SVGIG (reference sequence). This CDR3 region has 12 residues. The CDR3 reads CACSVARETQYF. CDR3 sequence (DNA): TGTGCCTGCTCGGTGGCCCGAGAGACCCAGTACTTC. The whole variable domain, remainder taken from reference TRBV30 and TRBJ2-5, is SQTIHQWPATLVQPVGSPLSLECTVEGTSNPNLYWYRQAAGRGLQLLFYSVGIGQISSEVPQNLSASRPQDRQFILSSKKLLLSDSGFYLCACSVARETQYFGPGTRLLVL.

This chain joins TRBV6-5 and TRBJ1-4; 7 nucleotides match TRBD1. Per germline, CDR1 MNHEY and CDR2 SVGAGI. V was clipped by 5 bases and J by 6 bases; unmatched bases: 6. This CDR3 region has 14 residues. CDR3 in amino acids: CASSETGTDEKLFF. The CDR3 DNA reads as TGTGCCAGCAGTGAAACCGGGACAGATGAAAAACTGTTTTTT.

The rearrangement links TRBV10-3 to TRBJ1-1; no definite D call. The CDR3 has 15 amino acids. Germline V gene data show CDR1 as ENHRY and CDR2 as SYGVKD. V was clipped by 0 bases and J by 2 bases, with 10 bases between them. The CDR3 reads CAISESAGGNTEAFF. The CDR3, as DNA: TGTGCCATCAGTGAGTCCGCGGGCGGAAACACTGAAGCTTTCTTT.

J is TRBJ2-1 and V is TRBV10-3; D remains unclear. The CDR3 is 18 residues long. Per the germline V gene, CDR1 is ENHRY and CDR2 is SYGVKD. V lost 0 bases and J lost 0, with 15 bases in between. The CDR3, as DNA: TGTGCCATCAGTGAGTCGGTCGTGGCACAGAACTCCTACAATGAGCAGTTCTTC. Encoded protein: CAISESVVAQNSYNEQFF.

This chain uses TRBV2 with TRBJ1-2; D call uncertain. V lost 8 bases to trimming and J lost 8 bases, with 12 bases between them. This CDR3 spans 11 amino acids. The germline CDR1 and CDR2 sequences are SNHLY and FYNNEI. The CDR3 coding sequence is TGTGCCAGCCACATTAAGTCGGGCTACACCTTC. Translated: CASHIKSGYTF. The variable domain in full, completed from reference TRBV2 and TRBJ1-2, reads EPEVTQTPSHQVTQMGQEVILRCVPISNHLYFYWYRQILGQKVEFLVSFYNNEISEKSEIFDDQFSVERPDGSNFTLKIRSTKLEDSAMYFCASHIKSGYTFGSGTRLTVV.

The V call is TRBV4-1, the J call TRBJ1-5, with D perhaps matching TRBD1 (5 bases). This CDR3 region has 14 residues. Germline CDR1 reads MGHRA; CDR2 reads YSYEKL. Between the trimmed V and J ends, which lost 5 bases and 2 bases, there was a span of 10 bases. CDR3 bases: TGCGCCAGCAGCAGCAGGGCACGCAATCAGCCCCAGCATTTT. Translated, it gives CASSSRARNQPQHF.

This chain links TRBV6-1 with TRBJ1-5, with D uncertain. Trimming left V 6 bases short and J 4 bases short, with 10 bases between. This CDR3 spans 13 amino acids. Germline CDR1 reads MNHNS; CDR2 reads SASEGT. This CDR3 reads CASRETPNQPQHF. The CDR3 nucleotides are TGTGCCAGCAGAGAGACACCGAATCAGCCCCAGCATTTT.

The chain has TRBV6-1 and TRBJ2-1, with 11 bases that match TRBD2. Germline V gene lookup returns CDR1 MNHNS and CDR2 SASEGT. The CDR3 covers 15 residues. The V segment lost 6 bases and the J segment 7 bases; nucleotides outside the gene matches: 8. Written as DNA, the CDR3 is TGTGCCAGCAGAGTAGCGGGGGGGCCTCAGAATGAGCAGTTCTTC. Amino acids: CASRVAGGPQNEQFF.

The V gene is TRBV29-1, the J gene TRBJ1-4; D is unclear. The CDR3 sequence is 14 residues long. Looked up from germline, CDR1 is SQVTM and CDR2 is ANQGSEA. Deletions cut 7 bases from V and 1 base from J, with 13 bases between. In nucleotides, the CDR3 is TGCAGCGCCGGCAACAGACTAACTAATGAAAAACTGTTTTTT. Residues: CSAGNRLTNEKLFF. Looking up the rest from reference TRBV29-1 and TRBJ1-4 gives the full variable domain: SAVISQKPSRDICQRGTSLTIQCQVDSQVTMMFWYRQQPGQSLTLIATANQGSEATYESGFVIDKFPISRPNLTFSTLTVSNMSPEDSSIYLCSAGNRLTNEKLFFGSGTQLSVL.

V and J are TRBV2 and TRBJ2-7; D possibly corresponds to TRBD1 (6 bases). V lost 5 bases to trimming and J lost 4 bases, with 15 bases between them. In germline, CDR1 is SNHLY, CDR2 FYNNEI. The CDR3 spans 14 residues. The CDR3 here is CASSYTGLGYEQYV. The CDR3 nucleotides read TGTGCCAGCAGTTACACAGGGCTTGGGTACGAGCAGTACGTC.

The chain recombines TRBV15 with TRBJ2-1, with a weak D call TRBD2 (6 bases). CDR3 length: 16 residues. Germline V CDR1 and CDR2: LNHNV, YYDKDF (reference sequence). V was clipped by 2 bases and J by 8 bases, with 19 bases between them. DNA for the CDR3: TGTGCCACCAGCAGAAGACCCGGGAGTGGGGATTATGAGCAGTTCTTC. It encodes CATSRRPGSGDYEQFF.

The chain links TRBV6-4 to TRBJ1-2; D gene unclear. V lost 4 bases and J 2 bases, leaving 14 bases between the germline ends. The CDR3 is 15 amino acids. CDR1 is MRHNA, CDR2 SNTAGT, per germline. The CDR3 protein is CASSVAIMVNYGYTF. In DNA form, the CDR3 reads TGTGCCAGCAGTGTCGCGATTATGGTCAACTATGGCTACACCTTC.

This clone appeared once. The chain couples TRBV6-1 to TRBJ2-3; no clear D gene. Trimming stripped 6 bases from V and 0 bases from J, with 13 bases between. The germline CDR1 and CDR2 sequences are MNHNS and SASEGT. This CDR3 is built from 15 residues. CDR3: CASSALSGSTDTQYF. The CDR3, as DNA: TGTGCCAGCAGCGCGTTATCCGGCAGCACAGATACGCAGTATTTT.

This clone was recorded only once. The DNA of the CDR3 is TGTGCCAGCAGCTCACAGGGGGGCTACGAGCAGTACTTC. Amino acids: CASSSQGGYEQYF. This rearrangement joins TRBV9 to TRBJ2-7, with TRBD1 matching 8 bases. CDR1 is SGDLS and CDR2 is YYNGEE in the germline V gene. V trimming: 4 bases; J trimming: 3 bases; junction bases outside the gene matches: 3. The CDR3 is made up of 13 amino acids.